This entry features one T cell receptor beta chain sequence. Its target is not known. V was cut by 0 bases and J by 7 bases, with 13 bases left in between. This CDR3 spans 14 amino acids. The germline gives CDR1 LGHNA, CDR2 YSLEER. This sample is part of a study of metastatic and nonmetastatic thyroid tumors. For the study at large: The comparison covered peripheral blood and tumor or nodule tissue in malignant and benign thyroid patients.

Thyroid surgery was preceded by no treatment in any patient. Notes on the study in general: Reportedly, malignant thyroid tumors had significantly higher TCR beta diversity than benign nodules, in blood and tumor.

Study processing details: Clinicopathological groups differed in CDR3, with these differences serving to build a distant-metastasis classifier for papillary thyroid cancer. TCRdb re-called the PCR reads through MiXCR. The V and J calls follow TCRdb's processing rather than the paper's. Among about 40,000 clones, roughly 13% were seen once, and the ten largest hold over 7.5%. This clonotype was obtained from a female donor with papillary thyroid cancer or a benign thyroid nodule (not recorded which). Some clones in this sample may be carry-over from other donors' samples. The chain is built from TRBV4-3 and TRBJ2-7, with D uncertain. Sequenced sample: blood. The chain's CDR3 is CASSQDSPYQEQYF. CDR3 bases: TGCGCCAGCAGCCAAGATTCCCCCTATCAGGAGCAGTACTTC.